The rows below give T cell receptor beta chains drawn from one sample of a study of control samples from healthy donors and cancer patients. Produced via immunoSEQ multiplex PCR; TCRdb's table is partial and in-frame only. The data contain about 220,000 clones, roughly 94% of them seen just once; the ten biggest clones take up roughly 1.6%. Input material: blood. These receptors originate from a man aged 45-60 years in good health. CDR3s include the opening cysteine and the closing phenylalanine or tryptophan. The D gene is left open where the match is weak. Where a row states a size, it is once, few, many or the class of an expanded clone; other rows omit it.

NA	TRBD1	TRBV9	TRBJ1-2	TGTGCCAGCAGCGCTGGACAGGGAACCTATGGCTACACCTTC	CASSAGQGTYGYTF
NA	TRBD1	TRBV19	TRBJ1-5	TGTGCCACCTCAACCAGGACAGGGCCTTATAGCAATCAGCCCCAGCATTTT	CATSTRTGPYSNQPQHF
NA	NA	TRBV11-3	TRBJ2-3	TGTGCCAGCAGCTTAATGGGGGCCATGGCAGATACGCAGTATTTT	CASSLMGAMADTQYF
NA	NA	TRBV19	TRBJ2-2	TGTGCCAGTTGGAGGGGCCCTGCGAACACCGGGGAGCTGTTTTTT	CASWRGPANTGELFF
NA	NA	TRBV5-1	TRBJ2-5	TGCGCCAGCAGCTTGGCCAATGGGGGGGCGGAGACCCAGTACTTC	CASSLANGGAETQYF
NA	NA	TRBV27	TRBJ2-2	TGTGCCAGCAGTTTGCTACTAGCTAGCACCGGGGAGCTGTTTTTT	CASSLLLASTGELFF
NA	NA	TRBV28	TRBJ2-6	TGTGCCAGCAGTTTGAGGGGGGCCAACTCTGGGGCCAACGTCCTGACTTTC	CASSLRGANSGANVLTF
NA	NA	TRBV6-5	TRBJ1-2	TGTGCCAGCACAGACGGAAACTATGGCTACACCTTC	CASTDGNYGYTF
NA	NA	TRBV6-5	TRBJ1-5	TGTGCCAGCAGACCCCGGGCCGCGGGTCAGCCCCAGCATTTT	CASRPRAAGQPQHF
NA	NA	TRBV27	TRBJ1-1	TGTGCCAGCAGTACTGGCTCGGGGGACACTGAAGCTTTCTTT	CASSTGSGDTEAFF
NA	TRBD1	TRBV7-9	TRBJ1-4	TGTGCCAGCAGCTTAGCCCCGACAGGGGTAGGGAATGAAAAACTGTTTTTT	CASSLAPTGVGNEKLFF
NA	NA	TRBV30	TRBJ2-7	TGTGCCTGGAGTGAGGCAAGAAGTGGCGAGCAGTACTTC	CAWSEARSGEQYF
NA	NA	TRBV12-3/TRBV12-4	TRBJ1-4	TGTGCCAGCACCCCCCGCGGGAGGGAAAAACTGTTTTTT	CASTPRGREKLFF
NA	TRBD1	TRBV2	TRBJ1-6	TGTGCCAGTTGGGGAGGGACAGGCCGGAATTCACCCCTCCACTTT	CASWGGTGRNSPLHF
NA	NA	TRBV4-1	TRBJ2-3	TGCGCCAGCGGCCTCGGCAGCGGACTCACAGATACGCAGTATTTT	CASGLGSGLTDTQYF
NA	NA	TRBV6-6	TRBJ2-7	TGTGCCAGCAGACAGTCAGTCTCCTACGAGCAGTACTTC	CASRQSVSYEQYF
once	NA	TRBV5-1	TRBJ2-2	TGCGCCAGCAGCCCAATGACTGACACCGGGGAGCTGTTTTTT	CASSPMTDTGELFF
NA	NA	TRBV12-3/TRBV12-4	TRBJ2-1	TGTGCCAGCAGTTTGAGGGACGACGGTGAGCAGTTCTTC	CASSLRDDGEQFF
NA	TRBD1	TRBV2	TRBJ1-2	TGTGCCAGCAGGAGAGGACAGGCGAGTGGCTACACCTTC	CASRRGQASGYTF
NA	NA	TRBV6-6	TRBJ2-4	TGTGCCAGCAGTTACTCGCCTCTAGGAGCCAAAAACATTCAGTACTTC	CASSYSPLGAKNIQYF
NA	NA	TRBV7-2	TRBJ2-3	TGTGCCAGCAGACAGCGGACCCTCTTGGATACGCAGTATTTT	CASRQRTLLDTQYF
NA	NA	TRBV10-1	TRBJ2-1	TGCGCCAGCGAGGACCAGGGGGGCAATGAGCAGTTCTTC	CASEDQGGNEQFF
NA	NA	TRBV10-3	TRBJ1-5	TGTGCCATCAGTGACCACGTGGGGGGGGATCAGCCCCAGCATTTT	CAISDHVGGDQPQHF
NA	NA	TRBV5-1	TRBJ1-1	TGCGCCAGCAGGGATGTGACAGGACAGCAAGACCCGAACACTGAAGCTTTCTTT	CASRDVTGQQDPNTEAFF
NA	TRBD1	TRBV20-1	TRBJ2-7	TGCAGTGAGAGGGGGCTCGACGAGCAGTACTTC	CSERGLDEQYF
NA	NA	TRBV5-6	TRBJ1-4	TGTGCCAGCAGCTTTCAGGGTGCTCCTTGGAAACTGTTTTTT	CASSFQGAPWKLFF
NA	NA	TRBV5-6	TRBJ2-5	TGTGCCAGCAGCACCTCCTGGGTCCAAGAGACCCAGTACTTC	CASSTSWVQETQYF
NA	TRBD2	TRBV7-2	TRBJ2-7	TGTGCCAGCAGCTTACAAGGGAGCGGGGGGCCCACCTACGAGCAGTACTTC	CASSLQGSGGPTYEQYF
NA	NA	TRBV15	TRBJ1-1	TGTGCCACCAGCTCTGATTGGTTGGAGAGCAACACTGAAGCTTTCTTT	CATSSDWLESNTEAFF
NA	NA	TRBV4-1	TRBJ1-2	TGCGCCAGCAGCCAAGCCCAGACAGTACCCTATGGCTACACCTTC	CASSQAQTVPYGYTF
NA	TRBD1	TRBV30	TRBJ1-2	TGTGCCTGGAGGAACGACAGGGTAAACGACTATGGCTACACCTTC	CAWRNDRVNDYGYTF
NA	TRBD1	TRBV19	TRBJ2-2	TGTGCCAGTAGCAGACAGGGGGCTACCGGGGAGCTGTTTTTT	CASSRQGATGELFF
NA	TRBD1	TRBV3-1/TRBV3-2	TRBJ1-2	TGTGCCAGCAGCCTCGGGACAGGGGCTAACTATGGCTACACCTTC	CASSLGTGANYGYTF
NA	TRBD1	TRBV9	TRBJ2-5	TGTGCCAGCAGCGGTCGGACAGGGGGCATTGAGACCCAGTACTTC	CASSGRTGGIETQYF
NA	TRBD2	TRBV4-1	TRBJ2-5	TGCGCCAGCAGCCAAGTAGGACTAGCGGGGGGGTCTGAGACCCAGTACTTC	CASSQVGLAGGSETQYF
NA	NA	TRBV19	TRBJ1-6	TGTGCCAGTAGCAGGAATGACGCTAATAATTCACCCCTCCACTTT	CASSRNDANNSPLHF
NA	TRBD1	TRBV4-3	TRBJ2-3	TGCGCCAGCAGCCAAGATCACCGGGACAGTAGCACAGATACGCAGTATTTT	CASSQDHRDSSTDTQYF
NA	TRBD1	TRBV5-1	TRBJ2-7	TGCGCCAGTTCTACAGGGGGCTCGGCCGGGTACTTC	CASSTGGSAGYF
NA	NA	TRBV4-1	TRBJ1-3	TGCGCCAGCAGCCAAGATGACTTCTCTGGAAACACCATATATTTT	CASSQDDFSGNTIYF
NA	NA	TRBV5-1	TRBJ2-1	TGCGCCAGCAGCTTGGACCCGGATGATTACAATGAGCAGTTCTTC	CASSLDPDDYNEQFF
NA	TRBD1	TRBV5-5	TRBJ2-6	TGTGCCAGCAGCTCGGGACAGCTACTCGTCTCTGGGGCCAACGTCCTGACTTTC	CASSSGQLLVSGANVLTF
NA	TRBD1	TRBV7-9	TRBJ1-6	TGTGCCAGCAGGCCAGGGGGGCAACTAAATTCACCCCTCCACTTT	CASRPGGQLNSPLHF
few	NA	TRBV9	TRBJ1-3	TGTGCCAGCAGCGTAACAGGGTCTGGAAACACCATATATTTT	CASSVTGSGNTIYF
NA	TRBD2	TRBV6-5	TRBJ2-2	TGTGCCAGCAGAAGGCGGGGGGTTAACACCGGGGAGCTGTTTTTT	CASRRRGVNTGELFF
NA	NA	TRBV5-6	TRBJ2-7	TGTGCCAGCAGGAGGAACTCCTACGAGCAGTACTTC	CASRRNSYEQYF
NA	NA	TRBV9	TRBJ2-1	TGTGCCAGCAGCGCCAGACAGAGCTCCTACAATGAGCAGTTCTTC	CASSARQSSYNEQFF
NA	TRBD1	TRBV9	TRBJ2-7	TGTGCCAGCAGCGCGGCCGGGACAGATCTCTACGAGCAGTACTTC	CASSAAGTDLYEQYF
NA	NA	TRBV5-1	TRBJ2-5	TGCGCCAGCAGCTTGATGGGGGGAGAGACCCAGTACTTC	CASSLMGGETQYF
NA	NA	TRBV14	TRBJ1-1	TGTGCCAGCAGCACAGGGCATCTGAACACTGAAGCTTTCTTT	CASSTGHLNTEAFF
NA	NA	TRBV6-2/TRBV6-3	TRBJ1-1	TGTGCCAGCAGTTTAAACCCAACTAGGAACACTGAAGCTTTCTTT	CASSLNPTRNTEAFF
NA	NA	TRBV4-1	TRBJ1-5	TGCGCCAGCAGCCAAGATGGATACCTATATAGCAATCAGCCCCAGCATTTT	CASSQDGYLYSNQPQHF